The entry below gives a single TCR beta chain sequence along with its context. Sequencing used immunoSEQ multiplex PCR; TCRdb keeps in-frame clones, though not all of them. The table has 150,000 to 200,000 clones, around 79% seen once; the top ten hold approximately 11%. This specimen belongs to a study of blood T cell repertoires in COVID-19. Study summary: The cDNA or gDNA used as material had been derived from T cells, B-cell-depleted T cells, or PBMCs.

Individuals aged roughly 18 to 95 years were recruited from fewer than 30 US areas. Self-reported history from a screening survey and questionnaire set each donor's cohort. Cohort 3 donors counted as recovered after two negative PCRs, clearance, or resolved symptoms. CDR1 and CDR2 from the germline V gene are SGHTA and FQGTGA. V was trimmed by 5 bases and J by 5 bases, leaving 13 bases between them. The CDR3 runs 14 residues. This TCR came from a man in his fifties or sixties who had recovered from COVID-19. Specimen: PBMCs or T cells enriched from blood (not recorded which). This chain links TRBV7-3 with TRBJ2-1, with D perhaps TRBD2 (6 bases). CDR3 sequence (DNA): TGTGCCAGCAGCCCCCACCTAGCGAACAATGAGCAGTTCTTC. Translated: CASSPHLANNEQFF. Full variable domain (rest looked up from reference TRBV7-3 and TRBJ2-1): GAGVSQTPSNKVTEKGKYVELRCDPISGHTALYWYRQSLGQGPEFLIYFQGTGAADDSGLPNDRFFAVRPEGSVSTLKIQRTERGDSAVYLCASSPHLANNEQFFGPGTRLTVL.